This TCR beta chain was identified in a study of T cell clonotyping in hematopoietic cell transplantation. Study information: Recipient samples before transplant were obtained post-cytoreduction. Whole-study results and caveats: At the given depth, recipient repertoires were over 95% de novo clonotypes. Graft donor and pretransplant recipient Inverse Simpson Index values predicted broader posttransplant TCR diversity.

Germline CDR1 reads SQVTM; CDR2 reads ANQGSEA. V lost 7 bases and J lost 0; bases outside the gene matches: 14. CDR3 length: 16 amino acids. As regards this clone: Its antigen is currently unknown.

Sample time point: recipient sample about 28 days before transplant, after cytoreduction. Assay used: immunoSEQ multiplex PCR; TCRdb lists only in-frame clones, some missing. The sample lists over 10,000 clones; approximately 83% were seen once. The rearrangement joins TRBV29-1 to TRBJ1-2; TRBD1 matches 7 bases. The receptor was isolated from a man aged 60 to 75 with acute myeloid leukemia. Some clones in this sample may be carry-over from other donors' samples. Sample: peripheral blood mononuclear cells, taken before stem cell transplant. CDR3 region: CSAVGTVEHPNYGYTF. CDR3 coding DNA: TGCAGCGCCGTGGGGACAGTTGAACACCCTAACTATGGCTACACCTTC.